The 27 T cell receptor beta chains below all came from one sample that was sequenced in a study of blood T cell repertoires in COVID-19 (dated by TCRdb to about 2020). Receptor libraries were prepared by the immunoSEQ multiplex PCR assay. TCRdb mirrors the immuneACCESS table, restricted to in-frame sequences. Some clones are absent from its copies; in checked studies, under half trace to an unresolved V gene, and the reason for the others is unknown. This sample is represented by more than 200,000 clones; 85% to 90% of them were singletons. Roughly 4.5% of the sample is held by the ten biggest clonotypes. Material for sequencing was peripheral blood. Receptor source: a middle-aged man with acute or convalescent COVID-19.

The rearrangement uses TRBV7-2 and TRBJ1-1; no reliable D call. Germline CDR1 and CDR2: SGHTA and FQGNSA. The CDR3 length is 14 residues. V lost 1 base and J 5 bases, leaving 11 bases between the germline ends. The CDR3 reads CASSLGALSTEAFF. CDR3 DNA sequence: TGTGCCAGCAGCTTAGGGGCATTAAGTACTGAAGCTTTCTTT. The complete variable domain, with remaining parts taken from reference TRBV7-2 and TRBJ1-1, reads GAGVSQSPSNKVTEKGKDVELRCDPISGHTALYWYRQSLGQGLEFLIYFQGNSAPDKSGLPSDRFSAERTGGSVSTLTIQRTQQEDSAVYLCASSLGALSTEAFFGQGTRLTVV.

The chain couples TRBV7-9 to TRBJ2-5; D not resolved. Trimming cost V 3 bases and J 4 bases, with 3 bases left between them. Germline V gives CDR1 SEHNR, CDR2 FQNEAQ (reference sequence). The CDR3 runs to 11 residues. As DNA, the CDR3 is TGTGCCAGCAGCTTCTCAGAGACCCAGTACTTC. Protein product: CASSFSETQYF.

This chain links TRBV6-5 with TRBJ1-2; weak D call: TRBD1 (6 bases). Per the germline V gene, CDR1 is MNHEY and CDR2 is SVGAGI. V lost 6 bases and J 4 bases, leaving 9 bases between the germline ends. The CDR3 is 12 residues long. CDR3 DNA sequence: TGTGCCAGCAGGACAGGCTCCTATGGCTACACCTTC. This translates into CASRTGSYGYTF.

The genes are TRBV2 and TRBJ1-4; 7 nucleotides agree with TRBD1. CDR1 is SNHLY, CDR2 FYNNEI, per germline. The CDR3 length is 16 residues. V lost 6 bases to trimming and J lost 0 bases; unmatched junction nucleotides: 7. For the CDR3, the DNA is TGTGCCAGCAGACAAAGACAGGGAGCAACTAATGAAAAACTGTTTTTT. It encodes CASRQRQGATNEKLFF.

DNA for the CDR3: TGTGCCAGCTCACCCGGGAACAGGGACTATGGCTACACCTTC. As protein: CASSPGNRDYGYTF. The chain combines TRBV18 with TRBJ1-2, with D possibly matching TRBD1 (6 bases). The CDR3 has 14 amino acids. V was cut by 3 bases and J by 3 bases, with 11 bases left in between. In germline, CDR1 is KGHSH, CDR2 LQKENI.

The rearrangement joins TRBV5-6 to TRBJ2-1; 11 bases line up with TRBD2. The germline gives CDR1 SGHDT, CDR2 YYEEEE. The V and J ends lost 2 bases and 8 bases, in that order; junction bases with no gene match: 3. This CDR3 has 14 residues. CDR3 DNA: TGTGCCAGCAGCTTACTTAGCGGGGGGGATGAGCAGTTCTTC. It yields the protein CASSLLSGGDEQFF.

About this clone: The same CDR3 is also encoded by other DNA sequences in this sample. The chain has TRBV7-9 and TRBJ2-7, with D uncertain. The germline gives CDR1 SEHNR, CDR2 FQNEAQ (reference sequence). The CDR3 runs to 11 residues. The V gene lost 5 bases and the J gene lost 4 bases, with 6 bases spanning the gap. In DNA, the CDR3 is TGTGCCAGCAGCCCCCTTTACGAGCAGTACTTC. It translates to CASSPLYEQYF.

The chain uses TRBV7-2 and TRBJ2-1; the D gene is possibly TRBD1 (5 bases). The CDR3 length is 15 residues. The ends were cut back, 6 bases at V and 5 bases at J, with 17 bases in the middle. Germline V gene sequence: CDR1 SGHTA, CDR2 FQGNSA. The CDR3 sequence is CASRVGVRSNNEQFF. The CDR3 bases are TGTGCCAGCAGAGTAGGGGTCCGTTCCAACAATGAGCAGTTCTTC.

DNA for the CDR3: TGTGCCAGCAGCTTAATCGAAGGTGGGCGCATCGGGGAGCTGTTTTTT. Its translation is CASSLIEGGRIGELFF. This chain uses TRBV11-3 with TRBJ2-2; D is undetermined. Trimming removed 2 bases at V and 7 bases at J, with 17 bases between. Germline-derived CDR1 and CDR2 are SGHNT and YENEEA. The CDR3 covers 16 residues.

The rearrangement uses TRBV6-4 and TRBJ2-1; 9 bases agree with TRBD2. The length of the CDR3 is 16 residues. Germline V gene sequence: CDR1 MRHNA, CDR2 SNTAGT. The V segment lost 4 bases and the J segment 8 bases; nucleotides outside the gene matches: 12. The CDR3 protein is CASSASLGGGADEQFF. DNA for the CDR3: TGTGCCAGCAGTGCCTCCCTGGGCGGGGGGGCGGATGAGCAGTTCTTC.

The chain joins TRBV12-3 or TRBV12-4 to TRBJ2-7; maybe TRBD2 (6 bases). The CDR3 contains 13 residues. The V and J ends lost 6 bases and 6 bases respectively, with 15 bases between them. The CDR3 reads CASRAAGGSEQYF. CDR3 nucleotides: TGTGCCAGCAGGGCAGCGGGTGGTTCCGAGCAGTACTTC.

The chain combines TRBV11-2 with TRBJ2-3, with 12 bases lining up with TRBD2. The CDR3 runs 16 residues. J was trimmed by 4 bases and V by 5 bases; bases with no gene match: 7. The germline CDR1 and CDR2 sequences are SGHAT and FQNNGV. The CDR3 nucleotides read TGTGCCAGCAGCAACAAACTAGCGGGGGGTGCAGATACGCAGTATTTT. Translated, it gives CASSNKLAGGADTQYF. Variable domain in full (rest from reference TRBV11-2 and TRBJ2-3): EAGVAQSPRYKIIEKRQSVAFWCNPISGHATLYWYQQILGQGPKLLIQFQNNGVVDDSQLPKDRFSAERLKGVDSTLKIQPAKLEDSAVYLCASSNKLAGGADTQYFGPGTRLTVL.

CDR3 sequence (DNA): TGTGCCAGCAGCTCGTTAGCGGGGCCCCAAGAGACCCAGTACTTC. This translates into CASSSLAGPQETQYF. This sequence joins TRBV7-7 and TRBJ2-5; TRBD2 matches 8 bases. J gave up 1 base and V 4 bases, and 5 bases lay outside the gene matches. Germline CDR1 reads SSHAT; CDR2 reads FNYEAQ (reference sequence). There are 15 residues in the CDR3.

The chain combines TRBV4-1 with TRBJ1-2, with unresolved D. CDR1 and CDR2 (germline): MGHRA, YSYEKL. The ends were cut back, 1 base at V and 2 bases at J, with 5 bases in the middle. This CDR3 region has 13 residues. Here the CDR3 reads CASSQGGNYGYTF. The CDR3 DNA sequence: TGCGCCAGCAGCCAAGGAGGGAACTATGGCTACACCTTC.

V and J are TRBV12-3 or TRBV12-4 and TRBJ1-1; D is unresolved. The germline V and J ends were trimmed by 4 bases and 4 bases, with 10 bases remaining between them. The CDR3 extends over 13 amino acids. The CDR3 region has the DNA TGTGCCAGCAGTTCCCCGGGAGCCACTGAAGCTTTCTTT. Amino acid sequence: CASSSPGATEAFF.

The V gene is TRBV20-1, the J gene TRBJ2-3; tentative D call: TRBD2 (5 bases). CDR1 and CDR2 (germline): DFQATT, SNEGSKA (reference sequence). The V end was cut by 3 bases, the J end by 4 bases, with 14 bases between. CDR3 size: 14 residues. The CDR3 protein is CSASGEGGPDTQYF. The CDR3 DNA follows: TGCAGTGCTAGTGGTGAGGGTGGCCCAGATACGCAGTATTTT.

This chain links TRBV5-5 with TRBJ1-2; 8 bases are a match to TRBD1. CDR1 and CDR2 from the germline V gene are SGHKS and YYEKEE (reference sequence). Trimming removed 2 bases from V and 7 bases from J; junction bases left unmatched: 7. The CDR3 extends over 14 amino acids. The CDR3 spells CASSFQGAEAGYTF. Written as DNA, the CDR3 is TGTGCCAGCAGCTTTCAGGGGGCGGAGGCTGGCTACACCTTC.

In this sample, this clone turned up once. This chain links TRBV3-1 (or the pseudogene TRBV3-2) with TRBJ1-2, with D uncertain. Germline V gene sequence: CDR1 LGHDT, CDR2 YNNKEL (reference sequence). The CDR3 length is 15 residues. The V and J ends lost 4 bases and 0 bases respectively, with 12 bases between them. The CDR3 nucleotides are TGTGCCAGCAGCCTAAGCCCGGGAACTAACTATGGCTACACCTTC. Its protein product is CASSLSPGTNYGYTF.

This sequence joins TRBV2 and TRBJ1-6; D is undetermined. CDR1 and CDR2 (germline): SNHLY, FYNNEI. The ends were cut back, 6 bases at V and 7 bases at J, with 10 bases in the middle. The CDR3 consists of 13 residues. CDR3 in DNA: TGTGCCAGCAGCTCTTCGGGGAATTCACCCCTCCACTTT. Its protein is CASSSSGNSPLHF.

The chain couples TRBV4-2 to TRBJ1-5, with 10 bases identical to TRBD1. In germline, CDR1 is LGHNA, CDR2 YNFKEQ. The V segment lost 1 base and the J segment 3 bases; nucleotides outside the gene matches: 6. The CDR3 runs to 17 residues. CDR3 loop: CASSQAGTGEDNQPQHF. The CDR3 region has the DNA TGTGCCAGCAGCCAAGCGGGGACAGGGGAGGACAATCAGCCCCAGCATTTT.

The genes are TRBV2 and TRBJ1-5; tentative D call: TRBD1 (6 bases). V was clipped by 5 bases and J by 0 bases, with 17 bases between them. CDR1 is SNHLY and CDR2 is FYNNEI in the germline V gene. The CDR3 covers 17 residues. DNA for the CDR3: TGTGCCAGCAGTAGGAGGGGAGGGGGGTATAGCAATCAGCCCCAGCATTTT. Protein product: CASSRRGGGYSNQPQHF.

The J gene is TRBJ1-6, the V gene TRBV5-4; maybe TRBD1 (5 bases). Germline V gives CDR1 SGHNT, CDR2 YYREEE (reference sequence). Trimming pared 4 bases from V and 2 bases from J, leaving 13 bases between. This CDR3 region has 16 residues. The CDR3 DNA follows: TGTGCCAGCAGCCAAGGGCAGGGAACCTATAATTCACCCCTCCACTTT. Amino acids: CASSQGQGTYNSPLHF.

V is TRBV12-5 and J is TRBJ1-2; 9 bases are shared with TRBD1. The CDR3 sequence is 17 residues long. CDR1 LGHNT and CDR2 FRNRAP come from the germline V gene. Unmatched junction bases numbered 11, after V lost 3 bases and J lost 3 bases. CDR3 nucleotides: TGTGCTAGTGGTTTCCGGACAGGGGTCAGGCCCTACTATGGCTACACCTTC. Its protein product is CASGFRTGVRPYYGYTF.

The chain joins TRBV7-9 to TRBJ1-1, with D possibly being TRBD1 (5 bases). Trimming shortened V by 1 base and J by 1 base, and 10 bases separated the two germline ends. Germline CDR1 SEHNR, CDR2 FQNEAQ (reference sequence). The CDR3 spans 15 residues. CDR3 DNA: TGTGCCAGCAGCTTAGGTTCTGGGGCGAACACTGAAGCTTTCTTT. Its translation: CASSLGSGANTEAFF.

The rearrangement uses TRBV19 and TRBJ2-5; 9 positions agree with TRBD1. This CDR3 is 15 amino acids long. Germline V CDR1 and CDR2: LNHDA, SQIVND (reference sequence). V dropped 4 bases and J dropped 2; count of bases not matched to a gene: 5. The CDR3 loop reads CASSSLGTGQETQYF. CDR3 sequence (DNA): TGTGCCAGTAGTAGCCTCGGGACAGGGCAAGAGACCCAGTACTTC.

The V gene is TRBV6-5, the J gene TRBJ2-2; weak D call: TRBD1 (6 bases). V was pared by 10 bases and J by 2 bases, with 17 bases between. From germline, CDR1 is MNHEY and CDR2 SVGAGI. The CDR3 has 15 residues. Here the CDR3 DNA reads TGTGCCACCATGGACAGCACGTTAAACACCGGGGAGCTGTTTTTT. Amino acids: CATMDSTLNTGELFF.

The gene calls are TRBV27 and TRBJ2-2; 9 bases map to TRBD1. After removal of 5 bases from V and 1 base from J, the junction contained 2 bases not matched to a gene. CDR1 MNHEY and CDR2 SMNVEV come from the germline V gene (reference sequence). The CDR3 runs 15 residues. The CDR3 region has the DNA TGTGCCAGCAGTGGGGACAGGGTGAACACCGGGGAGCTGTTTTTT. This encodes CASSGDRVNTGELFF.